This TCR beta chain appears in the sequencing data of a study of blood T cells in healthy people across ages. This clonotype was observed a handful of times. Sample donors were healthy Caucasian individuals that came from Russia, aged roughly 6 to 100. Alongside a J-beta primer mix, a sample-barcoded 5' primer served in a second PCR lasting about 7 to 11 cycles. Via MiXCR, TCRdb re-called the 5' RACE reads, giving one row per CDR3 protein. The repertoire holds approximately 960,000 distinct CDR3 sequences, with 25% to 35% as singletons. The same data also contributed to another study, on T cells of mothers and their children. Turning to that study: Random nucleotides (2-4) and sample barcodes were added by the M1S primer used in the second PCR.

Sequencing used blood. This TCR derives from a woman in her forties in good health.

CDR3 protein: CASSLRGAGEKLFF. DNA of the CDR3: TGTGCCAGCAGTTTGAGGGGCGCGGGTGAAAAACTGTTTTTT. The rearrangement joins TRBV12-3 or TRBV12-4 to TRBJ1-4, with D tentatively TRBD1 (5 bases). CDR3 size: 14 residues. V was shortened by 3 bases and J by 7 bases, with 12 bases between the two germline ends.